The clone carrying this T cell receptor beta chain has only a few counts. Its antigen remains unknown. This specimen belongs to a study of T-cell memory formation after mild COVID-19. Study at large: Largely donor-specific sequence clusters came from a couple of donors.

TCRdb redid the calling of the 5' RACE reads with MiXCR, one entry per CDR3 protein. The sample lists some 250,000 distinct CDR3 sequences; roughly a tenth were seen once. Study observations and caveats: Contracting clones localized mainly to CM and EM when CD4+ and mainly to EMRA when CD8+. Specificity for SARS-CoV-2 was not confirmed among the second-wave clones peaking on day 37. Contracting clones from day 15 to 85 showed balanced CD4/CD8; later expanders favored CD4+.

The sequence came from a man between 18 and 29 years old who had mild COVID-19 (a few samples of this study predate the infection). Cell type and time point are not known. The sequenced sample was PBMCs or a T cell subset sorted from them (not recorded which).

CDR3 in DNA: TGTGCCAGCAGCTTTAAGGGGTTCACCGGGGAGCTGTTTTTT. Translating gives CASSFKGFTGELFF. The chain carries TRBV5-4 and TRBJ2-2; D is perhaps TRBD1 (5 bases). V dropped 2 bases and J dropped 4 bases, with 9 bases sitting between them. Germline values: CDR1 SGHNT, CDR2 YYREEE (reference sequence). The CDR3 is 14 residues long.